The rows below give T cell receptor beta chains drawn from one sample of a study of T cell responses to AZD1222 COVID-19 vaccine. Sequenced by immunoSEQ multiplex PCR; TCRdb stores in-frame clones only, minus some. Of about 70,000 clones listed, 84% are singletons. The input for sequencing was peripheral blood, taken on day 0 of AZD1222 vaccination. Receptors originate from an adult in good health. Both conserved end residues are part of each CDR3.

v_call cdr3_aa
TRBV2 CASRGRVTVANYGYTF
TRBV27 CASSLSQGGETQYF
TRBV12-3/TRBV12-4 CASSLLGLNEQFF
TRBV7-9 CASDQTYNEQFF
TRBV7-6 CASSLGGNSGNTIYF
TRBV6-5 CASRVRTGRNGYTF
TRBV4-3 CASSTRDNGEKLFF
TRBV2 CASIRGQGPSSGKLFF
TRBV5-1 CASSSGQGGISAEAFF
TRBV3-1/TRBV3-2 CASSKRGQGSSYNSPLHF
TRBV7-3 CASSLRLGSDEQFF
TRBV6-2/TRBV6-3 CASSFGSAYEQYF
TRBV2 CASREPLPGQEEYEQYF
TRBV2 CASYREGTEAFF
TRBV2 CASNPTGGGNQPQHF
TRBV7-8 CASSSTQGQFF
TRBV30 CAWNRGSSTEAFF
TRBV7-8 CASSLVSGDYEKLFF
TRBV10-3 CAISATTGDDYEQYF
TRBV5-1 CASSLGPGETQYF
TRBV28 CASSSLYSSYNEQFF
TRBV2 CASTMGTGNTIYF
TRBV5-1 CASFLGGRNEQFF
TRBV2 CASSNQGANGYTF
TRBV11-2 CASSLDGGYSYEQYF
TRBV6-5 CASRGTSTSPLHF
TRBV28 CASTLRAGPYEQYF